The 14 T cell receptor beta chains below come from one sample, sequenced in a study of cytomegalovirus exposure and HLA in healthy donors listed by TCRdb under 2017. The method behind the library was the immunoSEQ multiplex PCR assay. The table comes from immuneACCESS by way of TCRdb, which keeps in-frame sequences with V and J called. Part of the clones is missing from these tables; in studies checked, under half for an unresolved V gene and the rest for unknown reasons. The table for this sample lists about 56,000 clones; 93% of them were counted only once. The ten largest clonotypes hold under 2% of the sample. Sequenced sample: PBMCs. The receptors were gathered from a woman between 18 and 29 years old in good health and CMV-seropositive.

The gene calls are TRBV2 and TRBJ2-3, with no clear D. This CDR3 spans 15 amino acids. Per the germline V gene, CDR1 is SNHLY and CDR2 is FYNNEI. V dropped 2 bases and J dropped 4 bases, with 13 bases sitting between them. The CDR3 sequence: CASSEYRVPPDTQYF. In DNA form, the CDR3 reads TGTGCCAGCAGTGAATACCGCGTCCCCCCAGATACGCAGTATTTT.

The chain links TRBV18 to TRBJ2-5; no clear D gene. The germline CDR1 and CDR2 sequences are KGHSH and LQKENI. The V end lost 3 bases, the J end lost 4 bases, and 12 bases lay between the germline ends. The CDR3 is 14 amino acids. CDR3 DNA sequence: TGTGCCAGCTCACCGGTACACGGAGTAGAGACCCAGTACTTC. Translated: CASSPVHGVETQYF. The complete variable domain, with remaining parts taken from reference TRBV18 and TRBJ2-5, reads NAGVMQNPRHLVRRRGQEARLRCSPMKGHSHVYWYRQLPEEGLKFMVYLQKENIIDESGMPKERFSAEFPKEGPSILRIQQVVRGDSAAYFCASSPVHGVETQYFGPGTRLLVL.

This clone is a singleton in its sample. The rearrangement joins TRBV7-3 to TRBJ1-6; 7 bases align to TRBD1. CDR1 is SGHTA, CDR2 FQGTGA, per germline. The CDR3 consists of 15 residues. V lost 3 bases, J lost 9 bases, and 8 bases stayed unmatched. As DNA, the CDR3 is TGTGCCAGCAGCTTGCAGGGGGTGTCAGGTTCACCCCTCCACTTT. Its translation: CASSLQGVSGSPLHF.

The V and J genes are TRBV10-2 and TRBJ1-5; the match to TRBD1 covers 7 bases. The CDR3 contains 13 residues. J gave up 3 bases and V 6 bases, and 2 bases lay outside the gene matches. Germline V gene lookup returns CDR1 WSHSY and CDR2 SAAADI. The CDR3 DNA reads as TGCGCCAGCAGAGGACAGGTCAATCAGCCCCAGCATTTT. It codes for CASRGQVNQPQHF.

The chain employs TRBV18 and TRBJ1-6, with 8 bases lining up with TRBD1. Per germline, CDR1 KGHSH and CDR2 LQKENI. The J segment lost 7 bases and the V segment lost 8 bases, leaving 7 bases of the junction unmatched. This CDR3 has 14 residues. The CDR3 sequence: CASTLGQGNSPLHF. The CDR3 DNA reads as TGTGCCAGCACCCTCGGACAGGGCAATTCACCCCTCCACTTT.

The rearrangement uses TRBV27 and TRBJ1-1; tentatively, D is TRBD1 (5 bases). The CDR3 runs 14 residues. V lost 4 bases and J 4 bases, leaving 13 bases between the germline ends. The germline V gene has CDR1 MNHEY and CDR2 SMNVEV (reference sequence). The CDR3 DNA follows: TGTGCCAGCAGTTCGACAGTTAGTCGCACTGAAGCTTTCTTT. This codes for CASSSTVSRTEAFF.

The CDR3 region is CASSLGLAGGNTGELFF. The CDR3 nucleotides are TGTGCCAGCAGCTTAGGACTAGCGGGGGGGAACACCGGGGAGCTGTTTTTT. This chain connects TRBV7-8 to TRBJ2-2; the match to TRBD2 covers 13 bases. V lost 1 base to trimming and J lost 1 base; unmatched junction nucleotides: 0. Germline-derived CDR1 and CDR2 are SGHVS and FQNEAQ. The CDR3 consists of 17 residues.

V is TRBV4-3 and J is TRBJ2-7; 9 bases line up with TRBD2. CDR1 and CDR2 from the germline V gene are LGHNA and YSLEER. This CDR3 is built from 14 residues. Trimming at V came to 1 base and at J to 6 bases, leaving 4 bases not matched to a gene. The CDR3: CASSQGLAGTEQYF. CDR3 bases: TGCGCCAGCAGCCAAGGGCTAGCGGGGACCGAGCAGTACTTC.

Written as DNA, the CDR3 is TGTGCCAGCAGTTTATATCACAGCGGTAATAATTCACCCCTCCACTTT. Translation: CASSLYHSGNNSPLHF. This chain joins TRBV27 and TRBJ1-6, with unresolved D. Per germline, CDR1 MNHEY and CDR2 SMNVEV (reference sequence). V lost 1 base and J lost 5, with 12 bases in between. CDR3 length: 16 amino acids.

The chain links TRBV9 to TRBJ2-3, with TRBD2 matching over 7 bases. Trimming at V came to 3 bases and at J to 3 bases, leaving 4 bases not matched to a gene. CDR1 SGDLS and CDR2 YYNGEE come from the germline V gene. The CDR3 runs 14 residues. CDR3 nucleotides: TGTGCCAGCAGCGGCTCCGGGGGGACAGATACGCAGTATTTT. This translates into CASSGSGGTDTQYF. Variable domain in full (rest from reference TRBV9 and TRBJ2-3): DSGVTQTPKHLITATGQRVTLRCSPRSGDLSVYWYQQSLDQGLQFLIQYYNGEERAKGNILERFSAQQFPDLHSELNLSSLELGDSALYFCASSGSGGTDTQYFGPGTRLTVL.

The CDR3 DNA is TGTGCCAGCAGTCCGGGAGGGGAGAACACTGAAGCTTTCTTT. Translating it yields CASSPGGENTEAFF. The chain has TRBV27 and TRBJ1-1; D is possibly TRBD1 (5 bases). This CDR3 is 14 amino acids long. V lost 5 bases and J lost 1, with 11 bases in between. Germline V gene lookup returns CDR1 MNHEY and CDR2 SMNVEV (reference sequence).

The genes are TRBV5-1 and TRBJ2-5, with a weak D call TRBD1 (6 bases). V dropped 0 bases and J dropped 1 base, with 10 bases sitting between them. CDR1 is SGHRS, CDR2 YFSETQ, per germline. The CDR3 covers 15 residues. The CDR3: CASSLAGTIQETQYF. The CDR3 nucleotides are TGCGCCAGCAGCTTGGCCGGGACAATCCAAGAGACCCAGTACTTC.

CDR3 nucleotides: TGTGCCAGCAGTCCCGGGACAGGGCCCTACAATGAGCAGTTCTTC. Translated, it gives CASSPGTGPYNEQFF. This rearrangement joins TRBV6-5 to TRBJ2-1; 9 nucleotides match TRBD1. V was clipped by 5 bases and J by 2 bases; unmatched bases: 4. CDR3 size: 15 residues. Germline-derived CDR1 and CDR2 are MNHEY and SVGAGI.

This rearrangement joins TRBV18 to TRBJ2-7; D remains ambiguous. CDR3 length: 15 residues. V lost 3 bases to trimming and J lost 0 bases, with 12 bases between them. The germline gives CDR1 KGHSH, CDR2 LQKENI. The CDR3 coding sequence is TGTGCCAGCTCACCTCCCACAGCAGGCTCCTACGAGCAGTACTTC. It specifies CASSPPTAGSYEQYF.